A single sample gave rise to the 27 T cell receptor beta chains below, sequenced in a study of graft-versus-host responses after intestinal transplantation. No antigens are known for them. Clones were sequenced by immunoSEQ multiplex PCR, and TCRdb holds only the in-frame ones, with some missing. The sample includes about 130,000 clones, just over 90% of them seen just once. The sample was unstimulated CD4+ T cells sorted from spleen or lymph node cells, taken before intestinal transplant. The receptors shown here come from a human donor who received an intestinal transplant.

J is TRBJ2-1 and V is TRBV7-7; 11 nucleotides line up with TRBD1. Germline CDR1 reads SSHAT; CDR2 reads FNYEAQ (reference sequence). After removal of 5 bases from V and 6 bases from J, the junction contained 3 bases not matched to a gene. The CDR3 has 14 residues. Written as DNA, the CDR3 is TGTGCCAGCAGCGCCGGGACAGGGGGCAATGAGCAGTTCTTC. This gives the protein CASSAGTGGNEQFF. The full variable domain, its missing parts supplied by reference TRBV7-7 and TRBJ2-1, is GAGVSQSPRYKVTKRGQDVTLRCDPISSHATLYWYQQALGQGPEFLTYFNYEAQPDKSGLPSDRFSAERPEGSISTLTIQRTEQRDSAMYRCASSAGTGGNEQFFGPGTRLTVL.

The rearrangement joins TRBV6-5 to TRBJ2-3; D might be TRBD1 (5 bases). The CDR3 is 16 residues long. Trimming cost V 0 bases and J 1 base, with 11 bases left between them. CDR1 is MNHEY and CDR2 is SVGAGI in the germline V gene. CDR3 sequence (DNA): TGTGCCAGCAGTTACTCTGGGATAGGGGGCACAGATACGCAGTATTTT. It codes for CASSYSGIGGTDTQYF.

The chain uses TRBV19 and TRBJ1-5, with TRBD1 matching over 9 bases. V was pared by 6 bases and J by 7 bases, with 4 bases of the junction left unmatched. Germline assignment: CDR1 LNHDA and CDR2 SQIVND (reference sequence). The CDR3 runs 13 residues. The CDR3 nucleotides are TGTGCCAGTAGCCGACAGGGGGAGCAGCCCCAGCATTTT. It yields the protein CASSRQGEQPQHF.

The chain joins TRBV7-9 to TRBJ1-1; 8 bases align to TRBD1. Per the germline V gene, CDR1 is SEHNR and CDR2 is FQNEAQ (reference sequence). This CDR3 spans 14 amino acids. With V trimmed by 6 bases and J by 1 base, 4 bases remained unmatched. DNA of the CDR3: TGTGCCAGCAGGGGGACAGGAGAGAACACTGAAGCTTTCTTT. This codes for CASRGTGENTEAFF.

The chain is built from TRBV18 and TRBJ1-1; D gene uncertain. Germline V CDR1 and CDR2: KGHSH, LQKENI. The CDR3 is made up of 17 amino acids. V lost 0 bases and J lost 4, with 18 bases in between. Here the CDR3 DNA reads TGTGCCAGCTCACCACCGGCACGGAACCTACGAGGCACTGAAGCTTTCTTT. Amino acid sequence: CASSPPARNLRGTEAFF.

The rearrangement joins TRBV2 to TRBJ2-1; D perhaps matches TRBD2 (5 bases). Germline loops: CDR1 SNHLY, CDR2 FYNNEI. Trimming left V 6 bases short and J 6 bases short, with 12 bases between. CDR3 length: 13 amino acids. The CDR3 coding sequence is TGTGCCAGCAGGGAGGACTGGCTCAATGAGCAGTTCTTC. Encoded protein: CASREDWLNEQFF.

The rearrangement uses TRBV6-5 and TRBJ1-4; the D is unclear. V lost 0 bases to trimming and J lost 5 bases, with 7 bases between them. Germline CDR1 MNHEY, CDR2 SVGAGI. The CDR3 runs to 14 residues. The CDR3 spells CASSYSSANEKLFF. CDR3 nucleotide sequence: TGTGCCAGCAGTTACTCGTCGGCCAATGAAAAACTGTTTTTT.

This chain connects TRBV30 to TRBJ2-7; perhaps TRBD1 as D (7 bases). Germline assignment: CDR1 GTSNPN and CDR2 SVGIG (reference sequence). Between the trimmed V and J ends, which lost 2 bases and 3 bases, there was a span of 14 bases. The CDR3 sequence is 14 residues long. Here the CDR3 reads CAWSRGGGSYEQYF. In DNA form, the CDR3 reads TGTGCCTGGAGTAGAGGAGGGGGCAGCTACGAGCAGTACTTC.

The chain combines TRBV18 with TRBJ1-5, with TRBD1 matching over 10 bases. V lost 2 bases to trimming and J lost 3 bases; unmatched junction nucleotides: 4. The CDR3 is made up of 16 amino acids. Germline V CDR1 and CDR2: KGHSH, LQKENI. CDR3 sequence: CASSPRGTGANQPQHF. The CDR3 nucleotides read TGTGCCAGCTCACCAAGGGGGACAGGGGCCAATCAGCCCCAGCATTTT.

CDR3 in amino acids: CASSLFPGTGAGAFF. CDR3 in DNA: TGTGCCAGCAGCCTATTTCCCGGGACAGGGGCGGGAGCTTTCTTT. The J gene is TRBJ1-1, the V gene TRBV7-2; 10 bases are shared with TRBD1. This CDR3 spans 15 amino acids. J lost 10 bases, V lost 5 bases, and 13 bases had no gene match. Germline V lookup: CDR1 SGHTA, CDR2 FQGNSA.

This chain links TRBV2 with TRBJ2-2, with 10 bases matching TRBD2. J gave up 6 bases and V 3 bases, and 4 bases lay outside the gene matches. CDR3 length: 15 residues. Germline assignment: CDR1 SNHLY and CDR2 FYNNEI. The CDR3 DNA reads TGTGCCAGCAGTGATACTAGCGGGGTTTCCGGGGAGCTGTTTTTT. This codes for CASSDTSGVSGELFF.

The rearrangement joins TRBV7-3 to TRBJ2-3; no clear D gene. V shed 1 base and J shed 8 bases, with 13 bases lying between them. CDR3 length: 14 amino acids. Germline V gives CDR1 SGHTA, CDR2 FQGTGA. DNA of the CDR3: TGTGCCAGCAGCTTAAGTAATGCGGTGGGTACGCAGTATTTT. Translating it yields CASSLSNAVGTQYF.

The chain joins TRBV5-1 to TRBJ1-3, with D unclear. The CDR3 has 16 residues. Germline assignment: CDR1 SGHRS and CDR2 YFSETQ. The ends were cut back, 0 bases at V and 2 bases at J, with 12 bases in the middle. The CDR3 loop reads CASSLAAQPAGNTIYF. In DNA, the CDR3 is TGCGCCAGCAGCTTGGCCGCACAGCCTGCTGGAAACACCATATATTTT.

V is TRBV6-1 and J is TRBJ2-4; weak D call: TRBD2 (6 bases). Trimming took 1 base from V and 12 from J, leaving 19 bases between them. The CDR3 extends over 15 amino acids. CDR1 MNHNS and CDR2 SASEGT come from the germline V gene. For the CDR3, the DNA is TGTGCCAGCAGTGAAGGACACAACTTCGGCGGGACTCAGTACTTC. The encoded protein is CASSEGHNFGGTQYF.

The gene calls are TRBV7-2 and TRBJ1-4; D gene ambiguous. Trimming removed 1 base from V and 3 bases from J, with 9 bases in between. This CDR3 has 15 amino acids. CDR1 is SGHTA, CDR2 FQGNSA, per germline. CDR3 residues: CASSLVVRANEKLFF. DNA of the CDR3: TGTGCCAGCAGCTTAGTGGTTCGCGCTAATGAAAAACTGTTTTTT. The whole variable domain, filled in from reference TRBV7-2 and TRBJ1-4, reads GAGVSQSPSNKVTEKGKDVELRCDPISGHTALYWYRQSLGQGLEFLIYFQGNSAPDKSGLPSDRFSAERTGGSVSTLTIQRTQQEDSAVYLCASSLVVRANEKLFFGSGTQLSVL.

The table lists this clone with a count of one. The rearrangement links TRBV5-6 to TRBJ1-6; 10 bases line up with TRBD1. The CDR3 length is 15 residues. J gave up 11 bases and V 4 bases, and 9 bases lay outside the gene matches. Germline V gene lookup returns CDR1 SGHDT and CDR2 YYEEEE. CDR3 nucleotide sequence: TGTGCCAGCAGCACCGGGACAGGGGAATTCCCACCCCTCCACTTT. Its translation is CASSTGTGEFPPLHF.

In its sample, this clone was seen once. J is TRBJ2-7 and V is TRBV6-1; D remains unclear. The CDR3 totals 10 residues. Germline V gives CDR1 MNHNS, CDR2 SASEGT. V was trimmed by 6 bases and J by 3 bases, leaving 3 bases between them. CDR3 in amino acids: CASRLYEQYF. The CDR3 DNA sequence: TGTGCCAGCAGACTCTACGAGCAGTACTTC.

The chain employs TRBV15 and TRBJ1-1; no reliable D call. Germline-derived CDR1 and CDR2 are LNHNV and YYDKDF (reference sequence). Trimming took 7 bases from V and 1 from J, leaving 10 bases between them. The CDR3 runs 13 residues. CDR3 DNA sequence: TGTGCCACCACCCGAACGTGGAACACTGAAGCTTTCTTT. As protein: CATTRTWNTEAFF.

The J gene is TRBJ1-2, the V gene TRBV20-1; D call uncertain. CDR1 and CDR2 (germline): DFQATT, SNEGSKA (reference sequence). Trimming cost V 1 base and J 6 bases, with 6 bases left between them. The CDR3 covers 11 residues. The CDR3 here is CSARVANGYTF. CDR3 sequence (DNA): TGCAGTGCTAGAGTGGCCAATGGCTACACCTTC.

This chain uses TRBV4-2 with TRBJ2-1, with D tentatively TRBD1 or TRBD2 (5 bases each). Germline CDR1 reads LGHNA; CDR2 reads YNFKEQ. Trimming shortened V by 0 bases and J by 6 bases, and 15 bases separated the two germline ends. The CDR3 runs to 16 residues. The CDR3 protein is CASSQDRDAALNEQFF. CDR3 nucleotide sequence: TGTGCCAGCAGCCAAGATCGGGACGCAGCCCTCAATGAGCAGTTCTTC.

The chain has TRBV5-1 and TRBJ2-7; D ambiguous. The CDR3 runs 16 residues. Trimming pared 1 base from V and 2 bases from J, leaving 16 bases between. Germline V gene sequence: CDR1 SGHRS, CDR2 YFSETQ. The CDR3 loop is CASSLYGPAHTYEQYF. The CDR3, as DNA: TGCGCCAGCAGCTTGTACGGACCGGCACATACCTACGAGCAGTACTTC.

The V call is TRBV12-5, the J call TRBJ2-1, with 11 bases identical to TRBD1. The CDR3 runs 18 residues. V lost 2 bases and J lost 6; bases outside the gene matches: 12. The germline CDR1 and CDR2 sequences are LGHNT and FRNRAP. DNA of the CDR3: TGTGCTAGTGGTTTGCCAATGCGGACAGGGGGCGCTAGCAATGAGCAGTTCTTC. Protein product: CASGLPMRTGGASNEQFF.

The chain links TRBV7-9 to TRBJ2-2; D is undetermined. Germline V gives CDR1 SEHNR, CDR2 FQNEAQ (reference sequence). V lost 3 bases to trimming and J lost 0 bases, with 8 bases between them. This CDR3 region has 15 residues. The CDR3 bases are TGTGCCAGCAGCTTGGGTCTGGCGAACACCGGGGAGCTGTTTTTT. Translated, it gives CASSLGLANTGELFF.

The chain has TRBV10-3 and TRBJ1-1; D possibly corresponds to TRBD1 (6 bases). The CDR3 consists of 12 residues. V dropped 6 bases and J dropped 8 bases, with 13 bases sitting between them. The V gene's germline CDR1 is ENHRY and CDR2 SYGVKD. In nucleotides, the CDR3 is TGTGCCATCAGCGGACAGCTAGGAGAAGCTTTCTTT. Encoded protein: CAISGQLGEAFF.

The chain joins TRBV5-1 to TRBJ1-2; a weak D match, TRBD1 (6 bases). Deletions cut 4 bases from V and 0 bases from J, with 13 bases between. The germline CDR1 and CDR2 sequences are SGHRS and YFSETQ. The CDR3 contains 15 residues. CDR3 bases: TGCGCCAGCAGCCTCGGACAGACCTCTAACTATGGCTACACCTTC. Protein: CASSLGQTSNYGYTF.

This chain links TRBV19 with TRBJ1-2, with TRBD1 identical over 8 bases. CDR1 is LNHDA, CDR2 SQIVND, per germline (reference sequence). V gave up 5 bases and J gave up 5 bases; unmatched junction bases: 10. This CDR3 spans 15 amino acids. The CDR3 sequence: CASSSDRALTYGYTF. CDR3 nucleotide sequence: TGTGCCAGTAGTTCGGACAGGGCATTGACTTATGGCTACACCTTC.

The V and J genes are TRBV30 and TRBJ2-7; no clear D gene. V lost 0 bases to trimming and J lost 6 bases, with 6 bases between them. The CDR3 consists of 11 residues. CDR1 and CDR2 (germline): GTSNPN, SVGIG (reference sequence). The CDR3: CAWSVRAEQYF. CDR3 sequence (DNA): TGTGCCTGGAGTGTAAGGGCCGAGCAGTACTTC. The full variable domain, rest sourced from reference TRBV30 and TRBJ2-7, is SQTIHQWPATLVQPVGSPLSLECTVEGTSNPNLYWYRQAAGRGLQLLFYSVGIGQISSEVPQNLSASRPQDRQFILSSKKLLLSDSGFYLCAWSVRAEQYFGPGTRLTVT.